This is a list of T cell receptor beta chains from one sample in a study of CD4+ T cells in melanoma. Assay: immunoSEQ multiplex PCR; the TCRdb copy retains only in-frame clones and omits some. Seen here are more than 20,000 clones, roughly 73% observed once, and the top ten hold 9.7%. The receptor set was obtained from a human donor with melanoma. The CDR3 runs from the conserved cysteine through the conserved F or W. D genes are given only for firm matches. Where a row states a size, it is once, few, many or the class of an expanded clone; other rows omit it.

16,TRBV7-6,TRBD1,TRBJ2-3,.,TGTGCCAGCAGCTTATTGGGGCAGGGGGTCGTGGATACGCAGTATTTT,CASSLLGQGVVDTQYF
14,TRBV7-9,.,TRBJ1-4,.,TGTGCCAGCAGACCTCGGGGGAGGGACGAAAAACTGTTTTTT,CASRPRGRDEKLFF
15,TRBV2,.,TRBJ2-3,.,TGTGCCAGCAGGTCACTTTCTCCTAGCACAGATACGCAGTATTTT,CASRSLSPSTDTQYF
17,TRBV13,TRBD2,TRBJ2-3,.,TGTGCCAGCAGCCCCCCTAGCGGGGGGGCCCCCACAGATACGCAGTATTTT,CASSPPSGGAPTDTQYF
15,TRBV4-1,.,TRBJ1-6,.,TGCGCCAGCAGCCCGGGGGTATCCTATAATTCACCCCTCCACTTT,CASSPGVSYNSPLHF
14,TRBV10-3,TRBD1,TRBJ1-1,few,TGTGCCATCAGTACTCCTACAGGGGGGACTGAAGCTTTCTTT,CAISTPTGGTEAFF
15,TRBV7-6,TRBD1,TRBJ1-2,.,TGTGCCAGCAGCTTAGGTCCGGGACAGGGTGATGGCTACACCTTC,CASSLGPGQGDGYTF
14,TRBV5-4,TRBD2,TRBJ2-7,.,TGTGCCAGCAGCGCAAAAACCGGGGGGGGCGAGCAGTACTTC,CASSAKTGGGEQYF
17,TRBV5-4,.,TRBJ2-6,once,TGTGCCAGCAACTCCGGGGGCCACTTTTCTGGGGCCAACGTCCTGACTTTC,CASNSGGHFSGANVLTF
16,TRBV6-5,.,TRBJ1-2,.,TGTGCCAGCAGTTACTCGGGTGCCATAGCTAACTATGGCTACACCTTC,CASSYSGAIANYGYTF
19,TRBV27,TRBD2,TRBJ2-2,.,TGTGCCAGCAGTTTATTCGGACTAGCGGGGGCCTTAGGTGGCGGGGAGCTGTTTTTT,CASSLFGLAGALGGGELFF
14,TRBV6-1,.,TRBJ2-7,.,TGTGCCAGCAGTGCCTCATGGAGCTCCTACGAGCAGTACTTC,CASSASWSSYEQYF
14,TRBV30,TRBD1,TRBJ1-5,.,TGTGCCTGGAAGACCGCAGGGGGGATCAGCCCCCAGCATTTT,CAWKTAGGISPQHF
12,TRBV7-2,.,TRBJ1-5,.,TGTGCCAGCAGCTTATGGCCTCAGCCCCAGCATTTT,CASSLWPQPQHF
12,TRBV2,.,TRBJ1-1,.,TGTGCCACGTCCCTATCGAACACTGAAGCTTTCTTT,CATSLSNTEAFF
14,TRBV7-2,.,TRBJ1-5,.,TGTGCCTCACGCCCAGGAGCAGGGTATCAGCCCCAGCATTTT,CASRPGAGYQPQHF
17,TRBV9,TRBD2,TRBJ2-3,.,TGTGCCAGCAGCGTAGGGGTCGGCGGGGGTCGGACAGATACGCAGTATTTT,CASSVGVGGGRTDTQYF
15,TRBV6-1,TRBD1,TRBJ2-7,.,TGTGCCAGCAGTGATGCTGGCCACAGGGGGACCGAGCAGTACTTC,CASSDAGHRGTEQYF
16,TRBV7-2,TRBD1,TRBJ2-7,.,TGTGCCAGCAGCCTGGGACAGGGTCGAGCCTCCTACGAGCAGTACTTC,CASSLGQGRASYEQYF
16,TRBV11-2,.,TRBJ1-1,.,TGTGCCAGCAGCTTAGGAGGGGTCAATCCGAACACTGAAGCTTTCTTT,CASSLGGVNPNTEAFF
13,TRBV5-4,.,TRBJ1-5,.,TGTGCCAGCAGCCAGGACGGAAATCAGCCCCAGCATTTT,CASSQDGNQPQHF
12,TRBV9,.,TRBJ1-3,.,TGTGCCAGCAGCGCTGCCTTGGGCTCCATATATTTT,CASSAALGSIYF
16,TRBV11-2,.,TRBJ2-7,.,TGTGCCAGCAGCTTAGAGTCCCCAGCTTACTCCTACGAGCAGTACTTC,CASSLESPAYSYEQYF
14,TRBV5-1,TRBD1,TRBJ1-1,.,TGCGCCACCAGGATCGGACAGGGAGGGACTGAAGCTTTCTTT,CATRIGQGGTEAFF
15,TRBV2,TRBD1,TRBJ2-3,.,TGTGCCAGCAGAACTCCGGGACAGATCACAGATACGCAGTATTTT,CASRTPGQITDTQYF
16,TRBV5-1,TRBD1,TRBJ1-6,.,TGCGCCAGCAGCTATTTGACAGGGGTGGGAAATTCACCCCTCCACTTT,CASSYLTGVGNSPLHF
16,TRBV5-6,TRBD1,TRBJ1-3,.,TGTGCCAGCAGCCATATAGCACAGGGGGAGGAAAACACCATATATTTT,CASSHIAQGEENTIYF
14,TRBV30,.,TRBJ2-2,few,TGTGCCTGGAGTTCAGGGGCCGACGCCGGGGAGCTGTTTTTT,CAWSSGADAGELFF
11,TRBV5-5,.,TRBJ1-1,.,TGTGCCAGCAGCGGGGACACTGAAGCTTTCTTT,CASSGDTEAFF
16,TRBV5-1,TRBD1,TRBJ2-4,.,TGCGCCAGCAGCTTCGACAGGGGATCAGCCAAAAACATTCAGTACTTC,CASSFDRGSAKNIQYF
14,TRBV30,TRBD1,TRBJ1-2,once,TGTGCCTGGAGAGCCACCGGGACAGACTATGGCTACACCTTC,CAWRATGTDYGYTF
14,TRBV6-1,.,TRBJ1-5,.,TGTGCCAGCAGTAAAGTTCCGCTCAGTCAGCCCCAGCATTTT,CASSKVPLSQPQHF
14,TRBV10-1,.,TRBJ2-7,.,TGCGCCAGCAGTCCAACAACGACCGCCTACGAGCAGTACTTC,CASSPTTTAYEQYF
13,TRBV11-2,.,TRBJ2-5,once,TGTGCCAGCAGCTTATTTCCAGAAGAGACCCAGTACTTC,CASSLFPEETQYF
15,TRBV6-6,.,TRBJ2-3,.,TGTGCCAGCAGTTACCGAGGGACTAGCACAGATACGCAGTATTTT,CASSYRGTSTDTQYF
13,TRBV27,TRBD1,TRBJ1-1,.,TGTGCCAGCAGTCGGACAGGGTTTACTGAAGCTTTCTTT,CASSRTGFTEAFF
14,TRBV6-1,.,TRBJ2-1,few,TGTGCCAGCAGTGAAGCAGCGACAGCGGATGAGCAGTTCTTC,CASSEAATADEQFF